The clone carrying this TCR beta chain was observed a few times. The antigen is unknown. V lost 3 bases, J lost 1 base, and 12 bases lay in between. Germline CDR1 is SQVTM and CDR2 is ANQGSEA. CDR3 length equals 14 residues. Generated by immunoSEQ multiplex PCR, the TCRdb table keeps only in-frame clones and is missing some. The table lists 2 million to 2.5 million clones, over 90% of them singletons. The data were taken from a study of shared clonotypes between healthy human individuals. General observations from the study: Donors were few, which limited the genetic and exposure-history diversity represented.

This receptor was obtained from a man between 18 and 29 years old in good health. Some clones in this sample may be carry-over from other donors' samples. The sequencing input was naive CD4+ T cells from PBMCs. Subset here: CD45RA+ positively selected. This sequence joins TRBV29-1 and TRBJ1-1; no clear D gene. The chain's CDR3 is CSVDHVLANTEAFF. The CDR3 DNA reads TGCAGCGTTGACCATGTCTTGGCGAACACTGAAGCTTTCTTT.